This T cell receptor (beta chain) was observed in a study of T-cell memory formation after mild COVID-19. For the study at large: Largely, the TCR clusters proved donor specific. Overall study findings and caveats: Some responding clones appeared in pre-infection memory, suggesting cross-reactive memory joined. The study found balanced CD4/CD8 in clones contracting day 15 to 85 and a CD4+ lean in later expanders.

This clonotype came up many times. Its antigen is unidentified. TCRdb reprocessed the 5' RACE reads with MiXCR, giving one entry per CDR3 protein. The sample holds about 170,000 distinct CDR3 sequences; 10% to 15% are singletons and the top ten take roughly 3.3%. Trimming removed 1 base from V and 0 bases from J, with 16 bases in between. The CDR3 totals 18 residues. Germline V CDR1 and CDR2: MGHRA, YSYEKL. The chain uses TRBV4-1 and TRBJ2-1; maybe TRBD1 (6 bases). The specimen was PBMCs or a T cell subset sorted from them (not recorded which). The receptor was derived from a man between 18 and 29 years old who had mild COVID-19 (a few samples of this study predate the infection). Cell type and time point are not known. The CDR3: CASSQGGRRGASYNEQFF. CDR3 in DNA: TGCGCCAGCAGCCAAGGGGGGCGAAGGGGAGCCTCCTACAATGAGCAGTTCTTC.